The entry below describes one T cell receptor (beta chain). This clonotype occurred many times. The antigen it recognizes is unknown. No much larger clone is present one base from it, and per-base qualities are unavailable. This sample is drawn from a study of T-cell reconstitution after alpha-beta-depleted transplantation in children (TCRdb year 2016). Describing the broader study: T-cell immune reconstitution after TCRalphabeta/CD19-depleted allogeneic hematopoietic cell transplantation in children was quantitatively tracked in the study by means of TCR repertoire profiling.

The germline V end is reduced by 0 bases and the J end by 3 bases; junction bases left unmatched: 2. There are 15 amino acids in the CDR3, from cysteine to phenylalanine inclusive. This entry keeps only the CDR3 DNA: 45 bases, framed from base 1. CDR1 and CDR2 are read off the germline V gene as SGHRS and YFSETQ. Receptor amplification or capture employed PCR. The sequencer listed for this sample is Illumina HiSeq 2500. Molecular barcoding was employed in the preparation of TCR libraries, with unique molecular identifiers being used to normalize TCRbeta repertoire quantification. TCRdb itself trimmed the public reads at Q25 with fastp, ran MiXCR and retained productive beta chains. Rows are unified per CDR3 protein, each entry keeping the most common DNA and genes. The sample data list 200,000 to 250,000 distinct CDR3 sequences, and roughly a tenth of these were observed just once. Roughly 6.2% of the sample lies in the top ten.

The material sequenced was PBMCs from the stem cell graft donor, taken from the stem cell graft. The V gene is TRBV5-1 and the J gene is TRBJ2-3; a stretch of 9 junction bases matches TRBD1. The clonotype was recovered from a human donor who donated a stem cell graft to a child with acute lymphoblastic leukemia. The CDR3 loop reads CASSLGQGETDTQYF. The nucleotide sequence reads TGCGCCAGCAGCTTGGGACAGGGGGAAACAGATACGCAGTATTTT.